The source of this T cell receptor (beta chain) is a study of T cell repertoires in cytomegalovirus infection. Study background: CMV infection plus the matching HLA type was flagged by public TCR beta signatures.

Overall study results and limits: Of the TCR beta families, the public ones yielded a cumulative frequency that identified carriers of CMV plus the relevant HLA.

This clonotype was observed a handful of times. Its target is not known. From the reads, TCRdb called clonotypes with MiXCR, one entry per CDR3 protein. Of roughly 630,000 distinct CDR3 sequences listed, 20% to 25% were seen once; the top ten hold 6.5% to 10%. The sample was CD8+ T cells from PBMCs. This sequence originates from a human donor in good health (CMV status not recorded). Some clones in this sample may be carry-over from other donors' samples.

The CDR3 is CASSLVSADQPQHF. The DNA for the CDR3 is TGTGCCAGCAGCTTAGTATCGGCAGATCAGCCCCAGCATTTT. The chain uses TRBV7-9 and TRBJ1-5; D unclear. V lost 1 base and J lost 5, with 9 bases in between. The CDR3 is 14 residues long. CDR1 and CDR2 (germline): SEHNR, FQNEAQ (reference sequence).